This T cell receptor beta chain was recorded in a study of blood T cell repertoires in COVID-19. The CDR3 loop spans 18 amino acids. With 0 bases removed from V and 0 bases from J, the gap between germline ends came to 12 bases. Germline CDR1 MNHNS, CDR2 SASEGT. Original processing methods: Nucleated cell counts were estimated from reference gene primer amplification. The method was immunoSEQ multiplex PCR; TCRdb's version includes in-frame clones alone and lacks a portion of them. Clonal size and the V and J genes are those of that table, whereas D and trimming came from the DNA. The repertoire has more than 200,000 clones, approximately 82% of them found once; the top ten carry 4.5% to 5%.

Input material: peripheral blood. The chain carries TRBV6-1 and TRBJ1-6; D is unclear. The sequence was collected from a woman of 80 years or more with active or convalescent COVID-19. CDR3 amino acids: CASSEASGLSSYNSPLHF. The CDR3 nucleotides are TGTGCCAGCAGTGAAGCATCGGGGTTGAGCTCCTATAATTCACCCCTCCACTTT.